The 2 T cell receptor beta chains below all came from one sample that was sequenced in a study of PD-1 blockade in classical Hodgkin lymphoma. Only in-frame clones appear in the TCRdb table, and some are missing; sequencing was by immunoSEQ multiplex PCR. This table holds approximately 30,000 clones, 72% found once. As to time point: cycle 4 day 1 (C4D1), after 5 to 7 weeks of nivolumab. With no exception, relapse followed autologous stem cell transplantation in all patients, and brentuximab vedotin exposure varied. Sequencing was performed on peripheral blood mononuclear cells (PBMCs), taken before the fourth cycle of nivolumab. The receptors here all came from a human donor with classical Hodgkin lymphoma.

This clone is labeled as medium-sized (0.01 to 0.1%). The chain recombines TRBV7-9 with TRBJ2-7; the D is unclear. CDR1 is SEHNR, CDR2 FQNEAQ, per germline (reference sequence). Trimming removed 3 bases at V and 3 bases at J, with 6 bases between. This CDR3 has 12 residues. The CDR3 DNA reads TGTGCCAGCAGCTTTTCGGGCTACGAGCAGTACTTC. Protein: CASSFSGYEQYF. Supplemented by reference TRBV7-9 and TRBJ2-7, the full variable domain reads DTGVSQNPRHKITKRGQNVTFRCDPISEHNRLYWYRQTLGQGPEFLTYFQNEAQLEKSRLLSDRFSAERPKGSFSTLEIQRTEQGDSAMYLCASSFSGYEQYFGPGTRLTVT.

The chain recombines TRBV6-5 with TRBJ2-4; unclear D gene. Germline CDR1 reads MNHEY; CDR2 reads SVGAGI. The CDR3 consists of 13 residues. Trimming cost V 5 bases and J 3 bases, with 8 bases left between them. CDR3 nucleotides: TGTGCCAGCAGTCTTAATAGCAAAAACATTCAGTACTTC. Translated: CASSLNSKNIQYF.